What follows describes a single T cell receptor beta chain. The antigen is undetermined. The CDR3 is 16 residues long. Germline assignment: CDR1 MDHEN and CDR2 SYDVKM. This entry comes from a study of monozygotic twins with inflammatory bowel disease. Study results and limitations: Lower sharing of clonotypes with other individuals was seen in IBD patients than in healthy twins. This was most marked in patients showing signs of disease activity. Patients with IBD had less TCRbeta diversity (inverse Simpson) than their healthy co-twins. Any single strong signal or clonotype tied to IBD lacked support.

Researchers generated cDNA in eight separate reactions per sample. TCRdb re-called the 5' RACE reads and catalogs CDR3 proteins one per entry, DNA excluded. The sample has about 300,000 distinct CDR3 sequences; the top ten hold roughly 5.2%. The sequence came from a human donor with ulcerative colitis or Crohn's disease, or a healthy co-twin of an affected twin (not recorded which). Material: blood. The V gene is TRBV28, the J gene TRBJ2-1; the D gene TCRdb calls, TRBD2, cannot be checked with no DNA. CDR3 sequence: CASSFGGSGGVNEQFF.